This entry lists 27 T cell receptor beta chains sequenced from one sample in a study of blood T cell repertoires in COVID-19. Measured with immunoSEQ multiplex PCR; TCRdb has only the in-frame clones, and not every one. The data contain 200,000 to 250,000 clones, roughly 89% of them singletons. The sequenced sample was PBMCs or T cells enriched from blood (not recorded which). The receptors originated from a man aged 25 to 45 who had been exposed to COVID-19.

The rearrangement joins TRBV6-5 to TRBJ1-2; D may be TRBD1 (6 bases). The germline V gene has CDR1 MNHEY and CDR2 SVGAGI. The V end lost 2 bases, the J end lost 7 bases, and 11 bases lay between the germline ends. This CDR3 contains 13 residues. The CDR3, as DNA: TGTGCCAGCAGTTACGGGGGGGCAGTTGGCTACACCTTC. This sequence encodes CASSYGGAVGYTF.

This clone came up once. CDR3 in amino acids: CASYEIPEGYTF. DNA of the CDR3: TGTGCCAGCTATGAAATCCCCGAGGGCTACACCTTC. This rearrangement joins TRBV25-1 to TRBJ1-2; D gene ambiguous. The V gene's germline CDR1 is MGHDK and CDR2 SYGVNS. Trimming removed 8 bases from V and 8 bases from J, with 15 bases in between. CDR3 length equals 12 residues.

V and J are TRBV9 and TRBJ2-7, with D possibly TRBD2 on 6 matching bases. Germline assignment: CDR1 SGDLS and CDR2 YYNGEE. The CDR3 spans 16 residues. The V end was cut by 0 bases, the J end by 5 bases, with 18 bases between. CDR3 protein: CASSVAAGEKRDEQYF. As DNA, the CDR3 is TGTGCCAGCAGCGTAGCGGCTGGGGAGAAGCGGGACGAGCAGTACTTC.

This clone showed up just once. V gene TRBV7-9 combines with J gene TRBJ1-1; D is unresolved. The ends were cut back, 5 bases at V and 7 bases at J, with 17 bases in the middle. Per the germline V gene, CDR1 is SEHNR and CDR2 is FQNEAQ (reference sequence). The CDR3 sequence is 14 residues long. CDR3 sequence (DNA): TGTGCCAGCAGCCCACCGGTAGCGACCCGTGAAGCTTTCTTT. It encodes CASSPPVATREAFF.

This chain joins TRBV21-1 and TRBJ1-3; the table's TRBD1 call for D was not verified on the DNA. TRBV21-1 is annotated as a pseudogene. The CDR3 loop spans 14 amino acids. CDR3: CAKFWTGPGNTIYF. In nucleotides, the CDR3 is TGTGCCAAATTTTGGACAGGCCCTGGAAACACCATATATTTT.

This clone was observed a single time. This chain links TRBV5-1 with TRBJ1-2, with a possible D match to TRBD1 (6 bases). V was pared by 4 bases and J by 1 base, with 8 bases between. The CDR3 has 13 residues. The germline V gene has CDR1 SGHRS and CDR2 YFSETQ. Here the CDR3 reads CASSMDSNYGYTF. For the CDR3, the DNA is TGCGCCAGCAGCATGGACAGTAACTATGGCTACACCTTC.

The chain has TRBV3-1 (or the pseudogene TRBV3-2) and TRBJ2-7, with 12 positions matching TRBD1. In germline, CDR1 is LGHDT, CDR2 YNNKEL (reference sequence). The CDR3 has 15 amino acids. With 0 bases clipped from V and 8 bases from J, the junction kept 5 bases outside the gene matches. CDR3 in DNA: TGTGCCAGCAGCCAAGATCTGGGACAGGGGGCTAAGCAGTACTTC. Residues: CASSQDLGQGAKQYF.

The CDR3: CASSLPGQGVYGYTF. CDR3 in DNA: TGTGCCAGTAGTCTGCCGGGACAGGGCGTCTATGGCTACACCTTC. V usage is TRBV19 and J usage is TRBJ1-2, with 9 bases fitting TRBD1. The germline gives CDR1 LNHDA, CDR2 SQIVND (reference sequence). V lost 5 bases to trimming and J lost 4 bases; unmatched junction nucleotides: 8. The CDR3 length is 15 residues.

The chain is built from TRBV2 and TRBJ2-1; a weak D match, TRBD2 (6 bases). This CDR3 comprises 13 residues. Trimming left V 9 bases short and J 8 bases short, with 17 bases between. Germline V gives CDR1 SNHLY, CDR2 FYNNEI. For the CDR3, the DNA is TGTGCCAGTGACGGGACTCGGAGCCATGAGCAGTTCTTC. This gives the protein CASDGTRSHEQFF. Full variable domain (rest looked up from reference TRBV2 and TRBJ2-1): EPEVTQTPSHQVTQMGQEVILRCVPISNHLYFYWYRQILGQKVEFLVSFYNNEISEKSEIFDDQFSVERPDGSNFTLKIRSTKLEDSAMYFCASDGTRSHEQFFGPGTRLTVL.

This rearrangement joins TRBV2 to TRBJ2-1; 8 nucleotides agree with TRBD2. The CDR3 loop spans 15 amino acids. CDR1 SNHLY and CDR2 FYNNEI come from the germline V gene. V shed 7 bases and J 2 bases; nucleotides not matched to a gene: 7. This chain's CDR3 is CASIEGLAAYNEQFF. DNA for the CDR3: TGTGCCAGCATCGAAGGACTAGCTGCCTACAATGAGCAGTTCTTC.

The chain links TRBV4-1 to TRBJ1-5, with no clear D. Germline CDR1 and CDR2: MGHRA and YSYEKL. This CDR3 has 13 amino acids. The V end was cut by 4 bases, the J end by 7 bases, with 11 bases between. This CDR3 reads CASSPLIWQPQHF. The CDR3 region has the DNA TGCGCCAGCAGCCCCCTAATCTGGCAGCCCCAGCATTTT.

The J gene is TRBJ1-5, the V gene TRBV3-1 (or the pseudogene TRBV3-2), with a possible D match to TRBD1 (6 bases). V lost 0 bases to trimming and J lost 6 bases, with 12 bases between them. CDR3 length: 15 residues. Per the germline V gene, CDR1 is LGHDT and CDR2 is YNNKEL (reference sequence). The CDR3 reads CASSQDAGVSQPQHF. The CDR3 nucleotides read TGTGCCAGCAGCCAAGACGCAGGGGTGAGTCAGCCCCAGCATTTT.

The V gene is TRBV20-1, the J gene TRBJ2-7; D might be TRBD1 (6 bases). V was trimmed by 5 bases and J by 6 bases, leaving 11 bases between them. Germline V gene sequence: CDR1 DFQATT, CDR2 SNEGSKA (reference sequence). The CDR3 has 11 residues. The CDR3 spells CSALKGGEQYF. The DNA of the CDR3 is TGCAGTGCTTTGAAAGGGGGCGAGCAGTACTTC.

J is TRBJ2-5 and V is TRBV5-1; unclear D gene. The CDR3 runs 16 residues. Trimming took off 5 bases at V and 5 bases at J, with 22 bases between the two ends. Germline loops: CDR1 SGHRS, CDR2 YFSETQ. CDR3 in amino acids: CASRLSASASGETQYF. DNA for the CDR3: TGCGCCAGCAGGCTTTCCGCCTCCGCGTCGGGTGAGACCCAGTACTTC.

This clone occurred once. The CDR3 reads CASSIGSGAGERETQYF. The DNA of the CDR3 is TGTGCCAGTAGTATCGGGAGTGGTGCGGGCGAACGGGAGACCCAGTACTTC. The chain joins TRBV19 to TRBJ2-5; perhaps TRBD2 as D (6 bases). The ends were cut back, 3 bases at V and 5 bases at J, with 22 bases in the middle. CDR1 is LNHDA, CDR2 SQIVND, per germline (reference sequence). The CDR3 has 17 amino acids.

The chain has TRBV6-1 and TRBJ1-1, with TRBD1 matching over 7 bases. V lost 4 bases, J lost 0 bases, and 8 bases stayed unmatched. The V gene's germline CDR1 is MNHNS and CDR2 SASEGT. This CDR3 contains 16 residues. CDR3 nucleotides: TGTGCCAGCAGTGTCCGACAGGGCTCCCTGAACACTGAAGCTTTCTTT. Protein: CASSVRQGSLNTEAFF.

This CDR3 reads CASSLGDSYTEAFF. CDR3 nucleotide sequence: TGTGCCAGCAGCTTGGGGGACAGCTACACTGAAGCTTTCTTT. The chain is built from TRBV13 and TRBJ1-1, with 7 bases that match TRBD1. The CDR3 spans 14 residues. The germline CDR1 and CDR2 sequences are PRHDT and FYEKMQ (reference sequence). Trimming cost V 3 bases and J 3 bases; bases outside gene matches: 4.

This clone has only a few counts. The V call is TRBV6-4, the J call TRBJ2-1; 7 bases line up with TRBD2. This CDR3 has 14 amino acids. Unmatched junction bases numbered 0, after V lost 4 bases and J lost 0 bases. Germline loops: CDR1 MRHNA, CDR2 SNTAGT. CDR3 loop: CASSAGGSYNEQFF. The CDR3 region has the DNA TGTGCCAGCAGTGCGGGGGGCTCCTACAATGAGCAGTTCTTC.

The rearrangement links TRBV14 to TRBJ2-2, with 7 bases that match TRBD1. Germline CDR1 is SGHDN and CDR2 is FVKESK. Unmatched junction bases numbered 4, after V lost 2 bases and J lost 4 bases. The CDR3 has 15 residues. The CDR3 region is CASSQMGQSTGELFF. In nucleotides, the CDR3 is TGTGCCAGCAGCCAAATGGGACAGAGCACCGGGGAGCTGTTTTTT.

V and J are TRBV20-1 and TRBJ2-1, with D hard to call. The CDR3 covers 11 residues. V lost 2 bases to trimming and J lost 4 bases, with 3 bases between them. Germline V gene sequence: CDR1 DFQATT, CDR2 SNEGSKA (reference sequence). This chain's CDR3 is CSARQYNEQFF. CDR3 in DNA: TGCAGTGCTAGACAGTACAATGAGCAGTTCTTC.

The chain has TRBV5-5 and TRBJ2-2; tentatively, D is TRBD1 (6 bases). Germline V gene data show CDR1 as SGHKS and CDR2 as YYEKEE (reference sequence). The V end was cut by 1 base, the J end by 6 bases, with 13 bases between. There are 15 residues in the CDR3. CDR3 sequence: CASSLSPRGPGELFF. CDR3 nucleotides: TGTGCCAGCAGCTTGAGTCCCAGGGGCCCCGGGGAGCTGTTTTTT.

The chain combines TRBV27 with TRBJ2-7, with TRBD2 identical over 11 bases. The germline CDR1 and CDR2 sequences are MNHEY and SMNVEV (reference sequence). The J segment lost 0 bases and the V segment lost 5 bases, leaving 12 bases of the junction unmatched. This CDR3 has 18 residues. The CDR3 spells CASSRTGGLAGNSYEQYF. The CDR3 DNA reads as TGTGCCAGCAGTCGGACGGGCGGACTAGCGGGCAACTCCTACGAGCAGTACTTC.

This clone was found a few times. This sequence joins TRBV21-1 and TRBJ2-5; the table's D call, TRBD2, was not checked against the DNA. TRBV21-1 is a known pseudogene. CDR3 length: 16 residues. CDR3 sequence reads: CASVPGGKRKKETQYF. DNA of the CDR3: TGTGCCAGCGTACCTGGGGGGAAGAGAAAAAAAGAGACCCAGTACTTC.

Concerning this clone: Other DNA sequences in this specimen translate into the identical CDR3. This chain uses TRBV27 with TRBJ2-7; weak D call: TRBD1 (6 bases). The CDR3 is made up of 12 amino acids. V was cut by 4 bases and J by 3 bases, with 7 bases left in between. CDR1 and CDR2 from the germline V gene are MNHEY and SMNVEV (reference sequence). CDR3 amino acids: CASSSQGYEQYF. The CDR3 region has the DNA TGTGCCAGCAGTTCACAGGGCTACGAGCAGTACTTC.

The sample holds one count of this clone. This chain links TRBV11-3 with TRBJ2-1; TRBD2 agrees at 9 bases. The V and J ends lost 9 bases and 4 bases, in that order; junction bases with no gene match: 4. Germline lookup yields CDR1 SGHNT and CDR2 YENEEA. The CDR3 spans 13 residues. CDR3 amino acids: CASPLAGYNEQFF. CDR3 in DNA: TGTGCCAGTCCCCTAGCGGGGTACAATGAGCAGTTCTTC.

This clone came up once. V usage is TRBV9 and J usage is TRBJ1-2, with a weak D call TRBD1 (5 bases). Germline V gives CDR1 SGDLS, CDR2 YYNGEE. The CDR3 has 12 residues. Deletions cut 3 bases from V and 4 bases from J, with 7 bases between. CDR3 sequence (DNA): TGTGCCAGCAGCGCAGACAGCTATGGCTACACCTTC. Its translation is CASSADSYGYTF. The complete variable domain, with remaining parts taken from reference TRBV9 and TRBJ1-2, reads DSGVTQTPKHLITATGQRVTLRCSPRSGDLSVYWYQQSLDQGLQFLIQYYNGEERAKGNILERFSAQQFPDLHSELNLSSLELGDSALYFCASSADSYGYTFGSGTRLTVV.

This chain connects TRBV5-1 to TRBJ1-6, with 7 positions matching TRBD1. Looked up from germline, CDR1 is SGHRS and CDR2 is YFSETQ. Trimming at V came to 2 bases and at J to 9 bases, leaving 5 bases not matched to a gene. CDR3 size: 14 residues. CDR3 sequence: CASSFGTVTSPLHF. DNA of the CDR3: TGCGCCAGCAGCTTTGGGACAGTGACTTCACCCCTCCACTTT.